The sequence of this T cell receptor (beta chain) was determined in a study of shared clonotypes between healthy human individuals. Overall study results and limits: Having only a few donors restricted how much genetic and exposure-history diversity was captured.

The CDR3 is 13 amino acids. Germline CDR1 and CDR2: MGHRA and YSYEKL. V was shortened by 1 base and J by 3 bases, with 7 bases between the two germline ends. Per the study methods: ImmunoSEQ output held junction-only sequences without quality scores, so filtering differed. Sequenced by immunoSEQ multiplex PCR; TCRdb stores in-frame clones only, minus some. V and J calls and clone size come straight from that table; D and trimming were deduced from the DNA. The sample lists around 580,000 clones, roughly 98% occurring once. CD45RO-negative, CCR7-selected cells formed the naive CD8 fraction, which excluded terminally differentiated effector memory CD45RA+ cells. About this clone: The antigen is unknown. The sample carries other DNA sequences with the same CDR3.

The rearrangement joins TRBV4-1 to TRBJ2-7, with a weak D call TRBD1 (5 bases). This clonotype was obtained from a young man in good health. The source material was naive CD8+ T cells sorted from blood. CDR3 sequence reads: CASSQVGLYEQYF. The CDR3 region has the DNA TGCGCCAGCAGCCAAGTGGGGCTCTACGAGCAGTACTTC.